A selection of T cell receptor beta chains follows, all from one sample in a study of identical twins. TCRdb analysed the 5' RACE reads with MiXCR anew, one entry per CDR3 protein. Seen here are about 530,000 distinct CDR3 sequences, roughly 15% observed once, and the top ten hold roughly 0.42%. The data also belong to a second study, concerning yellow fever vaccine responses in identical twins.

Sequenced input: CD4+ T cells sorted from blood. These TCRs come from a woman aged 18-29 years in good health. CDR3s include the opening cysteine and the closing phenylalanine or tryptophan. D genes are given only for firm matches. Size is omitted from some rows. Given values are once, few, many or a class for expanded clones.

d_call: .
j_call: TRBJ1-1
clone_size: .
v_call: TRBV11-2
cdr3_aa: CASSSPSEAFF
cdr3_nt: TGTGCCAGCAGCTCTCCCTCCGAAGCTTTCTTT

d_call: .
j_call: TRBJ2-1
clone_size: .
v_call: TRBV24-1
cdr3_aa: CATSDGTDYNEQFF
cdr3_nt: TGTGCCACCAGTGATGGGACGGACTACAATGAGCAGTTCTTC

d_call: .
j_call: TRBJ1-1
clone_size: .
v_call: TRBV20-1
cdr3_aa: CSAPRVVEAFF
cdr3_nt: TGCAGTGCTCCTAGGGTTGTTGAAGCTTTCTTT

d_call: TRBD2
j_call: TRBJ2-5
clone_size: .
v_call: TRBV5-5
cdr3_aa: CASSLAVLAGAGETQYF
cdr3_nt: TGTGCCAGCAGCTTGGCCGTACTAGCGGGGGCTGGAGAGACCCAGTACTTC

d_call: TRBD2
j_call: TRBJ2-1
clone_size: many
v_call: TRBV3-1
cdr3_aa: CASSQASGSYNEQFF
cdr3_nt: TGTGCCAGCAGCCAGGCTAGCGGGAGTTACAATGAGCAGTTCTTC

d_call: .
j_call: TRBJ2-7
clone_size: .
v_call: TRBV20-1
cdr3_aa: CSARRQNYEQYF
cdr3_nt: TGCAGTGCTAGACGACAGAACTACGAGCAGTACTTC

d_call: TRBD2
j_call: TRBJ2-3
clone_size: .
v_call: TRBV12-3/TRBV12-4
cdr3_aa: CASSFGLAIWQYF
cdr3_nt: TGTGCCAGCAGTTTTGGACTAGCGATCTGGCAGTATTTT

d_call: .
j_call: TRBJ2-1
clone_size: many
v_call: TRBV7-3
cdr3_aa: CASSPTVAGEQFF
cdr3_nt: TGTGCCAGCAGCCCAACTGTGGCCGGTGAGCAGTTCTTC

d_call: .
j_call: TRBJ2-7
clone_size: few
v_call: TRBV4-2
cdr3_aa: CASSQELGGEQYF
cdr3_nt: TGTGCCAGCAGCCAAGAGTTGGGGGGCGAGCAGTACTTC

d_call: .
j_call: TRBJ1-1
clone_size: .
v_call: TRBV21-1
cdr3_aa: CASTQVMNTEAFF
cdr3_nt: TGTGCCAGTACACAGGTGATGAACACTGAAGCTTTCTTT

d_call: .
j_call: TRBJ2-2
clone_size: few
v_call: TRBV7-8
cdr3_aa: CASSLDHIGELFF
cdr3_nt: TGTGCCAGCAGCTTAGACCACATCGGGGAGCTGTTTTTT

d_call: .
j_call: TRBJ2-1
clone_size: few
v_call: TRBV18
cdr3_aa: CASPSLRDDRNEQFF
cdr3_nt: TGTGCCAGCCCCTCTTTACGGGACGACCGCAATGAGCAGTTCTTC

d_call: TRBD2
j_call: TRBJ2-2
clone_size: few
v_call: TRBV2
cdr3_aa: CASMWEGNTGELFF
cdr3_nt: TGTGCCAGCATGTGGGAGGGGAACACCGGGGAGCTGTTTTTT

d_call: TRBD2
j_call: TRBJ2-1
clone_size: few
v_call: TRBV7-9
cdr3_aa: CASSQGSSGSVDEQFF
cdr3_nt: TGTGCCAGCAGCCAAGGGTCTAGCGGGAGTGTGGATGAGCAGTTCTTC

d_call: TRBD1
j_call: TRBJ1-3
clone_size: few
v_call: TRBV5-1
cdr3_aa: CASSTGQGATGNTIYF
cdr3_nt: TGCGCCAGCAGCACCGGACAGGGGGCGACTGGAAACACCATATATTTT

d_call: .
j_call: TRBJ2-3
clone_size: few
v_call: TRBV20-1
cdr3_aa: CSASVRGRGTDTQYF
cdr3_nt: TGCAGTGCTAGCGTGCGGGGAAGGGGCACAGATACGCAGTATTTT

d_call: TRBD2
j_call: TRBJ2-5
clone_size: few
v_call: TRBV10-3
cdr3_aa: CAISDTNLAGQETQYF
cdr3_nt: TGTGCCATCAGTGACACCAATCTAGCGGGACAAGAGACCCAGTACTTC

d_call: TRBD1
j_call: TRBJ2-6
clone_size: few
v_call: TRBV5-1
cdr3_aa: CASSLAFFPGQGLSGANVLTF
cdr3_nt: TGCGCCAGCAGCTTGGCCTTTTTCCCAGGACAGGGACTCTCTGGGGCCAACGTCCTGACTTTC

d_call: TRBD1
j_call: TRBJ2-1
clone_size: few
v_call: TRBV7-2
cdr3_aa: CASSMTGAFSSYNEQFF
cdr3_nt: TGTGCCAGCAGCATGACAGGGGCCTTTAGCTCCTACAATGAGCAGTTCTTC

d_call: .
j_call: TRBJ1-5
clone_size: .
v_call: TRBV5-1
cdr3_aa: CASSVEGHSNQPQHF
cdr3_nt: TGCGCCAGCAGCGTGGAGGGGCATAGCAATCAGCCCCAGCATTTT

d_call: .
j_call: TRBJ2-1
clone_size: .
v_call: TRBV3-1
cdr3_aa: CASSRALGSSYNEQFF
cdr3_nt: TGTGCCAGCAGCCGCGCCCTGGGGAGCTCCTACAATGAGCAGTTCTTC

d_call: .
j_call: TRBJ1-2
clone_size: .
v_call: TRBV12-3/TRBV12-4
cdr3_aa: CASSIRRTGGYTF
cdr3_nt: TGTGCCAGCAGTATACGACGGACTGGGGGCTACACCTTC

d_call: TRBD1
j_call: TRBJ2-5
clone_size: few
v_call: TRBV7-9
cdr3_aa: CASSPSGQWQETQYF
cdr3_nt: TGTGCCAGCAGCCCCTCGGGACAGTGGCAAGAGACCCAGTACTTC

d_call: TRBD1
j_call: TRBJ1-2
clone_size: .
v_call: TRBV6-5
cdr3_aa: CASSYGTGGHGYTF
cdr3_nt: TGTGCCAGCAGTTATGGGACAGGGGGCCATGGCTACACCTTC

d_call: .
j_call: TRBJ2-5
clone_size: .
v_call: TRBV9
cdr3_aa: CASSVGSVQETQYF
cdr3_nt: TGTGCCAGCAGCGTAGGCTCAGTCCAAGAGACCCAGTACTTC

d_call: .
j_call: TRBJ1-2
clone_size: .
v_call: TRBV12-3/TRBV12-4
cdr3_aa: CATQTGLDYGYTF
cdr3_nt: TGTGCCACTCAAACAGGGTTGGACTATGGCTACACCTTC

d_call: .
j_call: TRBJ1-1
clone_size: many
v_call: TRBV5-1
cdr3_aa: CASSLVPGDGNTEAFF
cdr3_nt: TGCGCCAGCAGCTTGGTTCCCGGGGACGGGAACACTGAAGCTTTCTTT

d_call: TRBD2
j_call: TRBJ2-3
clone_size: .
v_call: TRBV20-1
cdr3_aa: CSAHRGLAGLRDTQYF
cdr3_nt: TGCAGTGCCCATCGTGGACTAGCGGGGCTACGAGATACGCAGTATTTT

d_call: .
j_call: TRBJ2-2
clone_size: few
v_call: TRBV11-2
cdr3_aa: CASSLGRPQTNTGELFF
cdr3_nt: TGTGCCAGCAGCTTAGGCAGACCCCAGACGAACACCGGGGAGCTGTTTTTT

d_call: .
j_call: TRBJ2-3
clone_size: few
v_call: TRBV21-1
cdr3_aa: CASRNPGVHTQYF
cdr3_nt: TGTGCCAGCAGAAATCCAGGGGTGCATACGCAGTATTTT

d_call: TRBD2
j_call: TRBJ2-3
clone_size: .
v_call: TRBV7-2
cdr3_aa: CASSKLAGAWTDTQYF
cdr3_nt: TGTGCCAGCAGCAAACTAGCGGGGGCCTGGACAGATACGCAGTATTTT